Described below is a single T cell receptor (beta chain) sequence and its context. As yet, its antigen is unknown. The CDR3 does not end in the conserved phenylalanine or tryptophan, so this is likely a read error. Using RNA template, CDR3s of TCR alpha and beta were amplified with iRepertoire arm-PCR. TCRdb used MiXCR to reprocess the multiplex PCR reads, holding one entry per CDR3 protein. The table has a few hundred thousand distinct CDR3 sequences, around 45% seen once. V lost 7 bases and J lost 1, with 5 bases in between. The CDR3 loop spans 12 amino acids. Germline lookup yields CDR1 LNHDA and CDR2 SQIVND (reference sequence). The sample belongs to a study of glioma-infiltrating T cells. The overall study: Samples included WHO grade II oligodendrogliomas or astrocytomas and initial-diagnosis grade IV glioblastomas. Blood libraries targeted about 4- to 11-fold coverage of 900,000 to 1,000,000 T cells.

Findings and limits, study-wide: Signature shared blood CDR3 motifs were enriched in low-divergence and depleted in high-divergence patients.

The rearrangement links TRBV19 to TRBJ2-1; D gene uncertain. The sequencing input was glioma tissue, nonneoplastic brain tissue, or PBMCs (not recorded which). This sequence was found in a human donor with low-grade glioma or glioblastoma, undergoing nonglioma brain surgery, or in good health (not recorded which). The CDR3 bases are TGTGCCAGTACTAGTTCCTACAATGAGCAGTTCTTG. It codes for CASTSSYNEQFL.